This TCR beta chain was recovered during a study of shared clonotypes between healthy human individuals. Background on the study: CD4 naive and CD4 memory each took three plates per donor, while CD8 naive took two and CD8 memory one.

Comments on this clone: Its antigen is currently unknown.

Method: immunoSEQ multiplex PCR; TCRdb's copy keeps in-frame clones and lacks some. This repertoire shows 450,000 to 700,000 clones, about 95% found once; its top ten account for 0.1% to 0.11%. Study-level results: Non-shared clonotypes displayed generation probabilities falling below those of clonotypes present in all four donors.

Germline CDR1 and CDR2: SNHLY and FYNNEI. The CDR3 runs to 17 residues. The V and J ends lost 3 bases and 2 bases, in that order; junction bases with no gene match: 9. CD45RO-negative, CCR7-selected cells formed the naive CD8 fraction, which excluded terminally differentiated effector memory CD45RA+ cells. Healthy HIV-negative adults without recent acute infections or vaccinations served as donors. The receptor comes from a woman aged 30 to 39 in good health. The chain recombines TRBV2 with TRBJ1-2; 10 nucleotides agree with TRBD1. The sequenced material came from naive CD8+ T cells sorted from blood. DNA of the CDR3: TGTGCCAGCAGTGAGTCTGTGGACAGGGGGGTAAACTATGGCTACACCTTC. This codes for CASSESVDRGVNYGYTF.